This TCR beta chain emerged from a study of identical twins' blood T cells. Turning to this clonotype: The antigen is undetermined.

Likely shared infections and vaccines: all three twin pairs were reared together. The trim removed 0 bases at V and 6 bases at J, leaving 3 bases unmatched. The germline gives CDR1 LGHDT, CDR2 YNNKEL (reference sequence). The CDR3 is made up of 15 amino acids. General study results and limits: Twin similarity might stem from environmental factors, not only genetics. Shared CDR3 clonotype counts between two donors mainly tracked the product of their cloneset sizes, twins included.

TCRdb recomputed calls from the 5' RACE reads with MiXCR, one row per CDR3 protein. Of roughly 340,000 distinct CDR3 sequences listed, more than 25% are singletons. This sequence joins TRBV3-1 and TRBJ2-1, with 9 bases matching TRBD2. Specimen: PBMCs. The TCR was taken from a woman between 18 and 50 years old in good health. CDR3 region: CASSQETSGLNEQFF. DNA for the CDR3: TGTGCCAGCAGCCAAGAAACTAGCGGGCTCAATGAGCAGTTCTTC.